This paragraph covers one TCR beta chain sequence. This record comes from a study of blood T cells in healthy people across ages. With a J-beta primer mix and a sample-barcoded 5' primer, a second PCR ran about 7 to 12 cycles. TCRdb reprocessed the 5' RACE reads via MiXCR and lists one record per CDR3 protein. The table includes around 1,000,000 distinct CDR3 sequences, under 30% detected once. The same specimen was also included in a second study, on T cells of mothers and their children.

The TCR was taken from a girl aged 2 to 10 in good health. The sample taken for sequencing was blood.

The CDR3 reads CASSLNDETQYF. CDR3 in DNA: TGTGCCAGCAGTTTAAATGACGAGACCCAGTACTTC. This chain joins TRBV12-3 or TRBV12-4 and TRBJ2-5; D call uncertain. The CDR3 has 12 residues. With 2 bases removed from V and 5 bases from J, the gap between germline ends came to 6 bases.